This T cell receptor (beta chain) was observed in a study of blood T cell repertoires in COVID-19. Study background: The study drew acute and convalescent COVID-19 samples from the United States, Italy and Spain. T cells, B-cell-depleted T cells, or PBMCs provided the cDNA or gDNA that served as material.

The authors' processing: Amplification of reference gene primers provided the estimated nucleated cell counts. Assay: immunoSEQ multiplex PCR; the TCRdb copy retains only in-frame clones and omits some. V, J and clone size were drawn from that table, and D and trimming were deduced from the DNA. The table lists approximately 210,000 clones, roughly 84% of them singletons, with over 1.5% in the top ten. Germline V gene data show CDR1 as GTSNPN and CDR2 as SVGIG (reference sequence). V trimming: 1 base; J trimming: 2 bases; junction bases outside the gene matches: 13. The CDR3 contains 18 residues. Specimen: peripheral blood. The rearrangement links TRBV30 to TRBJ1-5; TRBD1 agrees at 8 bases. The sequence derives from a man aged 35-49 years with active or convalescent COVID-19. CDR3 residues: CAWSGGTGILGGNQPQHF. Written as DNA, the CDR3 is TGTGCCTGGAGTGGCGGGACAGGCATTTTGGGGGGCAATCAGCCCCAGCATTTT.